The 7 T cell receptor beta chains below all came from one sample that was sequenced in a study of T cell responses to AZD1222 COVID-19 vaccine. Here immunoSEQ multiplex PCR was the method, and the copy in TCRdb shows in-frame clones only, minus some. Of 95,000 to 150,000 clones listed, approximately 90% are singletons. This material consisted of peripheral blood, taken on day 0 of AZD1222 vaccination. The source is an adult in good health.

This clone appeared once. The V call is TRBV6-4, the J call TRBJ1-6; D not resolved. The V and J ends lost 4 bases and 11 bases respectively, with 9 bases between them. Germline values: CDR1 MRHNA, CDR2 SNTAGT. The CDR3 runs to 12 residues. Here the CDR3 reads CASSVWGPPLHF. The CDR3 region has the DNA TGTGCCAGCAGTGTTTGGGGTCCACCCCTCCACTTT.

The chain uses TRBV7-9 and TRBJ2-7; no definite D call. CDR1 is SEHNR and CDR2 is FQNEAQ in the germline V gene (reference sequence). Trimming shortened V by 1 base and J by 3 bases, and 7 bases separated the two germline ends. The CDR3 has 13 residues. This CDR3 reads CASSLGRDYEQYF. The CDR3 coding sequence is TGTGCCAGCAGCTTAGGCCGAGACTACGAGCAGTACTTC. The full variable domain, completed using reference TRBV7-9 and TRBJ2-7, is DTGVSQNPRHKITKRGQNVTFRCDPISEHNRLYWYRQTLGQGPEFLTYFQNEAQLEKSRLLSDRFSAERPKGSFSTLEIQRTEQGDSAMYLCASSLGRDYEQYFGPGTRLTVT.

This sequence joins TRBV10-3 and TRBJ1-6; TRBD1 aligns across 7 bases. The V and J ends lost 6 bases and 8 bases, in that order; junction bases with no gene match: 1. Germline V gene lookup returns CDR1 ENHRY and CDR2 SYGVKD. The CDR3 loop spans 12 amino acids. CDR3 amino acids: CAIRTGDSPLHF. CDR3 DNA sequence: TGTGCCATCAGAACAGGGGATTCACCCCTCCACTTT.

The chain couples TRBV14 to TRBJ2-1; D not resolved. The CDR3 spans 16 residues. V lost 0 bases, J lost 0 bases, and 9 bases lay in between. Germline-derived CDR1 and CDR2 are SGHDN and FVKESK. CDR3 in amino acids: CASSQDRASSYNEQFF. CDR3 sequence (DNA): TGTGCCAGCAGCCAAGATCGGGCTAGCTCCTACAATGAGCAGTTCTTC. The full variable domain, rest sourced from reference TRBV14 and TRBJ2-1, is EAGVTQFPSHSVIEKGQTVTLRCDPISGHDNLYWYRRVMGKEIKFLLHFVKESKQDESGMPNNRFLAERTGGTYSTLKVQPAELEDSGVYFCASSQDRASSYNEQFFGPGTRLTVL.

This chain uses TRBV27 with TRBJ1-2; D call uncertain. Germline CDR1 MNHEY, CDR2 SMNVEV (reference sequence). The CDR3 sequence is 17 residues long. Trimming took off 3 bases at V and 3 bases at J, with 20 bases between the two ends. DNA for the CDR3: TGTGCCAGCAGTTTCCTCCTCGCCCCTAAGGCGCACTATGGCTACACCTTC. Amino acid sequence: CASSFLLAPKAHYGYTF.

In DNA, the CDR3 is TGTGCCAGTAGGACAGCCTATAATTCACCCCTCCACTTT. Translation gives CASRTAYNSPLHF. The chain has TRBV7-8 and TRBJ1-6; tentatively, D is TRBD1 (6 bases). The length of the CDR3 is 13 residues. V was shortened by 9 bases and J by 2 bases, with 8 bases between the two germline ends. CDR1 SGHVS and CDR2 FQNEAQ come from the germline V gene.

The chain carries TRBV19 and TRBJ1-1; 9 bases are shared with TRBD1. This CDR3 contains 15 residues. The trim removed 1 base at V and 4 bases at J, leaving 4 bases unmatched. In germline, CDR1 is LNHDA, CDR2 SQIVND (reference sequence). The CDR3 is CASSIVGTGPTEAFF. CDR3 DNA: TGTGCCAGTAGTATAGTGGGGACAGGGCCCACTGAAGCTTTCTTT.